This record concerns one T cell receptor (beta chain) sequence. Its antigen is unknown. These data are taken from a study of beta chain features in type 1 diabetes. Whole-study context: Age and gender were similar between patients and healthy donors, as were cell yields. Across every sample, 107,917,701 sorted cells were examined in total. Study results and caveats: TCRB CDR3s from Type 1 diabetes patients were moderately but significantly shorter in all four CD4+ subsets. Naive, central memory and Treg TCRB repertoires appeared more alike in patients than in healthy donors. Since sequencing was performed on cDNA, cells with high TCR expression could be over-represented.

Since all of the isolated RNA was reverse transcribed, expressed TCRB transcripts were what got sequenced. Assay: immunoSEQ multiplex PCR; the TCRdb copy retains only in-frame clones and omits some. The sample shows approximately 360,000 clones, 10% to 15% of them seen only once. V was trimmed by 4 bases and J by 5 bases, leaving 9 bases between them. Germline CDR1 SEHNR, CDR2 FQNEAQ (reference sequence). The CDR3 covers 13 residues. The source of this sequence is a woman between 18 and 29 years old with type 1 diabetes. Sequencing was done on a sample of naive CD4+ T cells from blood. The rearrangement joins TRBV7-9 to TRBJ1-5; possibly TRBD1 for D (6 bases). CDR3 region: CASSSDSYQPQHF. The CDR3 nucleotides read TGTGCCAGCAGCTCGGACAGTTATCAGCCCCAGCATTTT.